This T cell receptor (beta chain) is from a study of identical twins. Notes on the study in general: Zero-insertion analyses were open to partial confounding by invariant MAIT and iNKT cells. Beta clonotypes that were abundant in cord blood contained fewer insertions, a pattern absent from memory repertoires.

CDR1 and CDR2 from the germline V gene are SGHNT and YYREEE (reference sequence). The CDR3 consists of 14 residues. V was pared by 4 bases and J by 4 bases, with 5 bases of the junction left unmatched. Note on this clonotype: The antigen is undetermined.

Via MiXCR, TCRdb re-called the 5' RACE reads, giving one row per CDR3 protein. The sample contains about 300,000 distinct CDR3 sequences, 10% to 15% of which appear only once. The sample also formed part of further work on yellow fever vaccine responses in identical twins.

The sequenced material came from CD8+ T cells sorted from blood. The V and J genes are TRBV5-4 and TRBJ2-3, with TRBD2 matching over 8 bases. The receptor comes from a woman aged 18 to 35 in good health. In nucleotides, the CDR3 is TGTGCCAGCAGCATCGGACTAGCCCCAGATACGCAGTATTTT. It codes for CASSIGLAPDTQYF.